This T cell receptor beta chain originates from a study of CD8+ T cells in alopecia areata. Study details: Treated individuals took tofacitinib by mouth, 5 to 10 mg twice daily.

Germline V gene lookup returns CDR1 MNHNY and CDR2 SVGAGI (reference sequence). The V and J ends lost 11 bases and 6 bases, in that order; junction bases with no gene match: 8. This CDR3 comprises 13 residues. This clone appeared once. cDNA serving as the sequencing template came from extracted, reverse transcribed RNA. Repertoires were generated with immunoSEQ multiplex PCR, while TCRdb's copy carries only in-frame clones and drops some. The sample consists of 140,000 to 150,000 clones, about 51% of them appearing once. The rearrangement links TRBV6-6 to TRBJ2-7; 12 positions agree with TRBD1. The sequencing here drew on CD4+ T cells sorted from blood, taken at week 0. The sequence derives from a human donor with alopecia areata. The CDR3, as DNA: TGTGCCGACCGGGACAGGGGGCGATTCGAGCAGTACTTC. It is translated as CADRDRGRFEQYF.